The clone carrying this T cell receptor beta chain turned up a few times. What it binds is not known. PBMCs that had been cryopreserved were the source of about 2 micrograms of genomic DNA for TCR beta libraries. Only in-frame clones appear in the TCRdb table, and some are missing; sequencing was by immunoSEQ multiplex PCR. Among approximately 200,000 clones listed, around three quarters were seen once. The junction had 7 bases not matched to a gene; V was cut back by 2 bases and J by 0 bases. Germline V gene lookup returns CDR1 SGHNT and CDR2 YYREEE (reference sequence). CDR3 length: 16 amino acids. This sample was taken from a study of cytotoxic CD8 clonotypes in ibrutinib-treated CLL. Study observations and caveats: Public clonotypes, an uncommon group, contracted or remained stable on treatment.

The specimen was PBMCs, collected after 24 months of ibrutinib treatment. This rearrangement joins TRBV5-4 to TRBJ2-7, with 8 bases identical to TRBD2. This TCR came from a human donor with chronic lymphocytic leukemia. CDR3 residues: CASSLPGGRTSYEQYF. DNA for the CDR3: TGTGCCAGCAGCTTACCTGGCGGGAGGACCTCCTACGAGCAGTACTTC.